This TCR beta chain was sequenced for a study of vaccination effects on CD4 cells after COVID-19. Study outcomes and limitations: Late after vaccination, infection- and vaccine-induced clones showed marked clonal contraction.

V dropped 3 bases and J dropped 3 bases, with 12 bases sitting between them. CDR3 size: 14 residues. CDR1 is ENHRY and CDR2 is SYGVKD in the germline V gene. Clones were sequenced by immunoSEQ multiplex PCR, and TCRdb holds only the in-frame ones, with some missing. The table has tens of thousands of clones, approximately 70% seen once; the top ten hold approximately 27%. On this clone: Its antigen is unidentified.

Antigen-specific CD4+ T cell clonotypes were called by their expansion after viral peptide-pool culture in ViraFEST. Subsequent to a culture period of approximately 11 days, CD4+ T cells were isolated. Vaccine recipients, nucleocapsid antibody negative, had no prior SARS-CoV-2 infection. Roughly 1.8 million PBMC per well received 10 IU/ml IL-2 and approximately 11 ug/ml peptides in culture. The sequenced sample was CD4+ T cells from PBMCs cultured with HCoV-OC43 spike peptides, obtained before COVID-19 vaccination. Subset reported: HCoV-OC43 spike overlapping peptide pool stimulation. The clonotype was recovered from a human donor who received a COVID-19 vaccine. The chain joins TRBV10-3 to TRBJ2-7, with D perhaps TRBD1 (7 bases). CDR3 protein: CAISDRGEYYEQYF. The CDR3 region has the DNA TGTGCCATCAGTGACAGGGGGGAATACTACGAGCAGTACTTC.